The 2 T cell receptor beta chains in this list originate from one sample, sequenced in a study of blood T cell repertoires in COVID-19. Clones were read by immunoSEQ multiplex PCR, and TCRdb kept only the in-frame ones, dropping some. The table lists some 130,000 clones, about 89% of them singletons. Sequenced material: peripheral blood. The receptor set was obtained from an older woman with COVID-19, enrolled during active disease.

The chain carries TRBV6-5 and TRBJ2-1, with 10 nucleotides matching TRBD2. Trimming took 6 bases from V and 8 from J; bases not matched to a gene: 7. CDR1 and CDR2 (germline): MNHEY, SVGAGI. The CDR3 sequence is 14 residues long. The CDR3 coding sequence is TGTGCCAGCAGAAGCGGGGGGGGCCGCTATGAGCAGTTCTTC. It is translated as CASRSGGGRYEQFF.

This chain connects TRBV7-9 to TRBJ1-4; the match to TRBD1 covers 7 bases. Per the germline V gene, CDR1 is SEHNR and CDR2 is FQNEAQ (reference sequence). The junction had 11 bases not matched to a gene; V was cut back by 5 bases and J by 5 bases. This CDR3 has 16 amino acids. CDR3 residues: CASSPGTVVGNEKLFF. The CDR3 DNA sequence: TGTGCCAGCAGCCCCGGGACAGTGGTTGGAAATGAAAAACTGTTTTTT.